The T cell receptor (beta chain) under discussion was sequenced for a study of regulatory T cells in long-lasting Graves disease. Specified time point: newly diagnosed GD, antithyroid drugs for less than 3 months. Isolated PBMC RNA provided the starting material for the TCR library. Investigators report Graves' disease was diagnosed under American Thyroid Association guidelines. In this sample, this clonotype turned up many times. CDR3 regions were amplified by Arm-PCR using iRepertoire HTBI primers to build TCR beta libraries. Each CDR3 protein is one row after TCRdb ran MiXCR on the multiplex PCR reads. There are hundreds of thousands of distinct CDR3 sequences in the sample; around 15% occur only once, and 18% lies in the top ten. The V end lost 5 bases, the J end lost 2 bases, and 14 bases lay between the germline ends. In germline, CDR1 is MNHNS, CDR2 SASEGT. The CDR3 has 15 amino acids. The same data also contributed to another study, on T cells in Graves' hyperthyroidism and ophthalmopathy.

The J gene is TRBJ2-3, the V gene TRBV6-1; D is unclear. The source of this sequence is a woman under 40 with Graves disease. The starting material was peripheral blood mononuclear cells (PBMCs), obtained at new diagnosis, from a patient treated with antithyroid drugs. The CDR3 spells CASSIDWANTDTQYF. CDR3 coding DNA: TGTGCCAGCAGTATCGACTGGGCAAACACAGATACGCAGTATTTT.